Below, 29 T cell receptor beta chains from the same sample are listed, as sequenced in a study of molecular identifiers for immune sequencing clone quantification. Using its own MiXCR run on the PCR reads, TCRdb lists one record per CDR3 protein. Of over 50,000 distinct CDR3 sequences listed, roughly 36% are singletons. The sequenced sample consisted of naive CD8+ T cells from blood, with Jurkat cell RNA spiked in. The subset denotes: FACS-sorted CD8+CD4-CCR7+CD45RA+ naive T cells. These receptor sequences come from a human donor in good health. Some libraries in this study had Jurkat cell RNA spiked in.

This clonotype ranks as medium-sized (0.01 to 0.1%). The CDR3 DNA reads as TGCAGCGCCTGGGACAGTTCCTACGAGCAGTACTTC. This sequence encodes CSAWDSSYEQYF. The chain links TRBV29-1 to TRBJ2-7; TRBD1 matches at 7 bases. V shed 7 bases and J 1 base; nucleotides not matched to a gene: 4. From germline, CDR1 is SQVTM and CDR2 ANQGSEA. This CDR3 is 12 amino acids long.

The J gene is TRBJ2-5, the V gene TRBV28; possible D gene TRBD1, 6 bases. In germline, CDR1 is MDHEN, CDR2 SYDVKM. V lost 5 bases and J lost 7, with 17 bases in between. This CDR3 contains 14 residues. The CDR3 DNA reads as TGTGCCAGCAGTCAACAGGGTTTGTGGAGGACCCAGTACTTC. It codes for CASSQQGLWRTQYF.

Remarks on this clonotype: A read error may account for a junction end that differs from germline. This chain joins TRBV28 and TRBJ2-2; a possible D gene is TRBD2 (6 bases). Germline loops: CDR1 MDHEN, CDR2 SYDVKM. CDR3 length: 18 amino acids. The chain's CDR3 is CASCLAAEIGGETGELFF. DNA for the CDR3: TGTGCCAGCTGTTTAGCTGCTGAAATTGGAGGGGAAACCGGGGAGCTGTTTTTT.

J is TRBJ1-5 and V is TRBV28; the D gene is possibly TRBD1 (5 bases). Germline V lookup: CDR1 MDHEN, CDR2 SYDVKM. The CDR3 consists of 13 residues. Trimming took off 10 bases at V and 6 bases at J, with 16 bases between the two ends. CDR3 sequence reads: CATSGGTGQPQHF. The CDR3 nucleotides are TGTGCCACGTCCGGGGGAACGGGTCAGCCCCAGCATTTT.

This clonotype was seen at least ten times. The V and J genes are TRBV7-6 and TRBJ2-2; 15 bases agree with TRBD2. The junction had 9 bases not matched to a gene; V was cut back by 6 bases and J by 4 bases. The CDR3 totals 18 residues. Germline loops: CDR1 SGHVS, CDR2 FNYEAQ. CDR3 coding DNA: TGTGCCAGCAGTCCTCCGGGACTAGCGGGAGGAGGCACCGGGGAGCTGTTTTTT. This encodes CASSPPGLAGGGTGELFF. Filled out from reference TRBV7-6 and TRBJ2-2, the complete variable domain reads GAGVSQSPRYKVTKRGQDVALRCDPISGHVSLYWYRQALGQGPEFLTYFNYEAQQDKSGLPNDRFSAERPEGSISTLTIQRTEQRDSAMYRCASSPPGLAGGGTGELFFGEGSRLTVL.

To note about this clonotype: The missing conserved phenylalanine or tryptophan at the end of this CDR3 makes a read error likely. V and J are TRBV27 and TRBJ2-5, with D perhaps TRBD2 (5 bases). Germline CDR1 is MNHEY and CDR2 is SMNVEV (reference sequence). This CDR3 contains 14 residues. V lost 4 bases and J 4 bases, leaving 13 bases between the germline ends. The CDR3: CASSYGGRVETQYC. The CDR3 DNA is TGTGCCAGCAGTTATGGAGGACGGGTAGAGACCCAGTACTGC.

This clonotype was observed at least ten times. The rearrangement uses TRBV7-2 and TRBJ2-7; possibly TRBD1 for D (5 bases). The germline V and J ends were trimmed by 5 bases and 0 bases, with 11 bases remaining between them. Germline V gives CDR1 SGHTA, CDR2 FQGNSA. CDR3 size: 14 residues. The CDR3 bases are TGTGCCAGCAGCCCAACAGGAATCTCCTACGAGCAGTACTTC. Translation gives CASSPTGISYEQYF.

This clonotype was counted only a few times. J is TRBJ1-5 and V is TRBV20-1; possibly TRBD1 for D (6 bases). V was clipped by 2 bases and J by 5 bases, with 7 bases between them. The CDR3 has 12 residues. CDR1 is DFQATT, CDR2 SNEGSKA, per germline (reference sequence). The CDR3 sequence: CSARRGYQPQHF. CDR3 DNA sequence: TGCAGTGCTAGAAGGGGGTATCAGCCCCAGCATTTT.

This clonotype was counted ten times or more. The J gene is TRBJ2-5, the V gene TRBV28; 10 bases map to TRBD2. The trim removed 7 bases at V and 4 bases at J, leaving 6 bases unmatched. Germline CDR1 and CDR2: MDHEN and SYDVKM. The CDR3 covers 14 residues. This CDR3 reads CASNGLAGVETQYF. CDR3 sequence (DNA): TGTGCCAGCAATGGGCTAGCGGGAGTAGAGACCCAGTACTTC.

This clonotype showed up just a few times. The V call is TRBV28, the J call TRBJ2-6; the D is unclear. This CDR3 has 17 residues. V was cut by 1 base and J by 0 bases, with 10 bases left in between. The germline gives CDR1 MDHEN, CDR2 SYDVKM. CDR3 in DNA: TGTGCCAGCAGTTTATCTATCAGTCTCTCTGGGGCCAACGTCCTGACTTTC. This encodes CASSLSISLSGANVLTF.

J is TRBJ2-3 and V is TRBV11-1; TRBD2 aligns across 10 bases. CDR3 size: 14 residues. The germline V gene has CDR1 SGHAT and CDR2 FQDESV (reference sequence). Trimming removed 7 bases from V and 4 bases from J; junction bases left unmatched: 5. CDR3 sequence reads: CASTPSGSADTQYF. For the CDR3, the DNA is TGTGCCAGCACGCCTAGCGGGAGTGCAGATACGCAGTATTTT.

The chain has TRBV4-2 and TRBJ1-1; tentative D call: TRBD1 (6 bases). This CDR3 region has 16 residues. V lost 1 base and J 3 bases, leaving 15 bases between the germline ends. Germline V gene lookup returns CDR1 LGHNA and CDR2 YNFKEQ. The CDR3, as DNA: TGTGCCAGCAGCCAAGGAGGGGGGGAGGTTGACACTGAAGCTTTCTTT. Translating gives CASSQGGGEVDTEAFF.

This clonotype came up many times. V gene TRBV29-1 combines with J gene TRBJ2-7; D possibly corresponds to TRBD2 (7 bases). Between the trimmed V and J ends, which lost 4 bases and 4 bases, there was a span of 20 bases. This CDR3 is 15 amino acids long. CDR1 SQVTM and CDR2 ANQGSEA come from the germline V gene. CDR3 loop: CSVATYGGRGYEQYF. The CDR3, as DNA: TGCAGCGTTGCAACATACGGGGGGCGCGGGTACGAGCAGTACTTC.

Only a few counts were recorded for this clonotype. In nucleotides, the CDR3 is TGCAGTGCTAGACCTGGTCTGGCCTACGAGCAGTACTTC. Amino acid sequence: CSARPGLAYEQYF. V is TRBV20-1 and J is TRBJ2-7; D gene uncertain. Trimming stripped 2 bases from V and 2 bases from J, with 10 bases between. CDR3 size: 13 residues. Germline values: CDR1 DFQATT, CDR2 SNEGSKA (reference sequence).

This clonotype was detected a few times. The genes are TRBV10-3 and TRBJ2-7; a possible D gene is TRBD1 (6 bases). CDR3 length equals 15 residues. V lost 0 bases and J 2 bases, leaving 11 bases between the germline ends. The V gene's germline CDR1 is ENHRY and CDR2 SYGVKD. The CDR3 DNA sequence: TGTGCCATCAGTGAGTCGCAGGGGACCCCCTACGAGCAGTACTTC. Translated, it gives CAISESQGTPYEQYF.

The chain recombines TRBV28 with TRBJ2-1; D possibly corresponds to TRBD2 (6 bases). V was trimmed by 8 bases and J by 5 bases, leaving 13 bases between them. This CDR3 region has 13 residues. In germline, CDR1 is MDHEN, CDR2 SYDVKM. In DNA form, the CDR3 reads TGTGCCAGCTTAGGGACTTACAACAATGAGCAGTTCTTC. Amino acid sequence: CASLGTYNNEQFF.

V usage is TRBV15 and J usage is TRBJ2-2; 11 nucleotides agree with TRBD2. The V gene end was trimmed by 5 bases and the J gene end by 5 bases; junction bases not matched to a gene: 16. The germline V gene has CDR1 LNHNV and CDR2 YYDKDF (reference sequence). The CDR3 length is 19 residues. The CDR3: CATSPAGTSGWGPTGELFF. Written as DNA, the CDR3 is TGTGCCACCAGCCCGGCAGGGACTAGCGGATGGGGTCCAACCGGGGAGCTGTTTTTT.

This clonotype has a handful of counts. The DNA of the CDR3 is TGCGCCAGCAGCGAATTTTTCCGGGACAGGGCCGTTTCGAGCTCCTACGAGCAGTACTTC. This encodes CASSEFFRDRAVSSSYEQYF. The J gene is TRBJ2-7, the V gene TRBV5-1; TRBD1 matches 9 bases. The V gene's germline CDR1 is SGHRS and CDR2 YFSETQ. V was pared by 4 bases and J by 0 bases, with 20 bases of the junction left unmatched. This CDR3 comprises 20 residues.

The chain has TRBV14 and TRBJ1-5; D ambiguous. The V end was cut by 2 bases, the J end by 0 bases, with 2 bases between. CDR3 length: 13 residues. CDR1 and CDR2 from the germline V gene are SGHDN and FVKESK. CDR3 sequence reads: CASSQFSNQPQHF. CDR3 DNA sequence: TGTGCCAGCAGCCAATTTAGCAATCAGCCCCAGCATTTT. Filled out from reference TRBV14 and TRBJ1-5, the complete variable domain reads EAGVTQFPSHSVIEKGQTVTLRCDPISGHDNLYWYRRVMGKEIKFLLHFVKESKQDESGMPNNRFLAERTGGTYSTLKVQPAELEDSGVYFCASSQFSNQPQHFGDGTRLSIL.

This clonotype was counted many times. V is TRBV7-2 and J is TRBJ2-7, with 14 positions matching TRBD2. CDR3 length: 18 amino acids. Germline CDR1 reads SGHTA; CDR2 reads FQGNSA. Trimming took 5 bases from V and 5 from J; bases not matched to a gene: 14. In DNA form, the CDR3 reads TGTGCCAGCAGCCTACGGGGACTAGCGGGAGAGGTCGGGCACGAGCAGTACTTC. Protein product: CASSLRGLAGEVGHEQYF.

This clonotype showed up just once. V and J are TRBV2 and TRBJ2-5; 9 bases are a match to TRBD1. Germline CDR1 and CDR2: SNHLY and FYNNEI. V shed 6 bases, J shed 2 bases, and the junction held 7 bases outside the gene matches. This CDR3 has 15 residues. The CDR3 nucleotides are TGTGCCAGCAGAGATGACAGGGGGAGGCAAGAGACCCAGTACTTC. Amino acid sequence: CASRDDRGRQETQYF.

This clonotype showed up many times. The chain combines TRBV27 with TRBJ2-7, with 9 bases lining up with TRBD2. The V gene end was trimmed by 6 bases and the J gene end by 6 bases; junction bases not matched to a gene: 9. Germline V gives CDR1 MNHEY, CDR2 SMNVEV (reference sequence). The CDR3 is 14 amino acids. The CDR3 nucleotides are TGTGCCAGCAGCCCGGGACTAGCTGTTGGCGAGCAGTACTTC. It specifies CASSPGLAVGEQYF.

A few counts support this clonotype. The chain uses TRBV5-6 and TRBJ1-1; no definite D call. CDR1 is SGHDT, CDR2 YYEEEE, per germline. The CDR3 is 14 residues long. V was cut by 1 base and J by 0 bases, with 7 bases left in between. The CDR3 coding sequence is TGTGCCAGCAGCTTGCCGAGTATGAACACTGAAGCTTTCTTT. It is translated as CASSLPSMNTEAFF.

This clonotype was picked up a small number of times. The V call is TRBV6-5, the J call TRBJ2-7; D is undetermined. CDR1 and CDR2 from the germline V gene are MNHEY and SVGAGI. This CDR3 has 13 residues. V lost 6 bases, J lost 4 bases, and 13 bases lay in between. CDR3 DNA sequence: TGTGCCAGCAGCCCCGGCGATTTGTACGAGCAGTACTTC. It specifies CASSPGDLYEQYF.

Remarks on this clonotype: A much larger clone differs by one base, so this may be a read error. The genes are TRBV7-2 and TRBJ1-1; TRBD1 is a possible D gene (5 bases). The V gene lost 5 bases and the J gene lost 1 base, with 14 bases spanning the gap. Germline V gives CDR1 SGHTA, CDR2 FQGNSA. The length of the CDR3 is 15 residues. The CDR3 sequence: CASSIGGGANTEAFF. CDR3 in DNA: TGTGCCAGCAGCATAGGAGGAGGGGCGAACACTGAAGCTTTCTTT.

V gene TRBV4-1 combines with J gene TRBJ2-7, with D possibly TRBD1 on 5 matching bases. V was trimmed by 0 bases and J by 2 bases, leaving 8 bases between them. The CDR3 is made up of 14 amino acids. The germline CDR1 and CDR2 sequences are MGHRA and YSYEKL. CDR3 bases: TGCGCCAGCAGCCAAGACAGGGCCCCCTACGAGCAGTACTTC. Protein: CASSQDRAPYEQYF.

The rearrangement joins TRBV2 to TRBJ2-7; 9 nucleotides match TRBD1. V shed 2 bases, J shed 6 bases, and the junction held 5 bases outside the gene matches. This CDR3 region has 14 residues. The germline CDR1 and CDR2 sequences are SNHLY and FYNNEI. The CDR3 sequence: CASSERTGVFEQYF. DNA of the CDR3: TGTGCCAGCAGTGAAAGGACAGGGGTTTTCGAGCAGTACTTC.

For this clonotype: A read error is possible here, since a much larger clone lies one base away. J is TRBJ2-7 and V is TRBV12-3 or TRBV12-4; D remains unclear. The CDR3 contains 14 residues. The DNA for the CDR3 is TGTGCCAGCAGTTTAGGCCCGAACTCCTACGAGCGGTACTTC. It codes for CASSLGPNSYERYF.

Of note for this clonotype: A much larger clonotype is one base distant, so this may be a read error. The chain is built from TRBV7-9 and TRBJ2-7; a possible D gene is TRBD2 (6 bases). CDR1 and CDR2 from the germline V gene are SEHNR and FQNEAQ (reference sequence). The V gene lost 8 bases and the J gene lost 0 bases, with 11 bases spanning the gap. The CDR3 covers 13 residues. CDR3 DNA sequence: TGTGCCAGCGGCGGGGTCAGCTCCTACGAGCAGTACTTC. Its protein is CASGGVSSYEQYF.